Below are 29 T cell receptor beta chains sequenced from a single sample in a study of breast tumors, draining lymph nodes, adjacent tissues. Breast cancer patients provided tissue from their axillary draining lymph nodes. TCRdb redid the calling of the multiplex PCR reads with MiXCR, one entry per CDR3 protein. The sample yields 200,000 to 300,000 distinct CDR3 sequences, over 25% seen once. The sequenced material came from axillary lymph node tissue. These TCRs come from a female donor with breast cancer. Some clones in this sample may be carry-over from other donors' samples.

As regards this clonotype: This may come from a read error, since a much larger clone is one base off. The chain couples TRBV6-4 to TRBJ2-2, with 10 bases aligning to TRBD2. After removal of 7 bases from V and 6 bases from J, the junction contained 8 bases not matched to a gene. The CDR3 is 15 amino acids. Germline CDR1 and CDR2: MRHNA and SNTAGT. CDR3 sequence reads: CASKRLAGVAGELFF. In DNA form, the CDR3 reads TGTGCCAGCAAGCGTCTAGCGGGAGTTGCCGGGGAGCTGTTTTTT.

This clonotype was counted only a few times. V is TRBV3-1 and J is TRBJ1-4, with D perhaps matching TRBD1 (5 bases). V was trimmed by 2 bases and J by 2 bases, leaving 9 bases between them. This CDR3 has 15 residues. Germline V CDR1 and CDR2: LGHDT, YNNKEL (reference sequence). The CDR3 region has the DNA TGTGCCAGCAGCCAATCGGGACGGACTAATGAAAAACTGTTTTTT. Its translation: CASSQSGRTNEKLFF.

In this sample, this clonotype turned up many times. The rearrangement uses TRBV9 and TRBJ1-3, with a tentative D call TRBD1 (6 bases). Germline-derived CDR1 and CDR2 are SGDLS and YYNGEE. The CDR3 consists of 14 residues. Trimming shortened V by 3 bases and J by 4 bases, and 11 bases separated the two germline ends. CDR3 sequence reads: CASSAYREGNTIYF. The CDR3 DNA follows: TGTGCCAGCAGCGCATACAGGGAGGGAAACACCATATATTTT.

The sample holds one count of this clonotype. This chain connects TRBV9 to TRBJ2-3, with 10 bases identical to TRBD2. Germline-derived CDR1 and CDR2 are SGDLS and YYNGEE. This CDR3 comprises 17 residues. J was trimmed by 2 bases and V by 7 bases; bases with no gene match: 13. The CDR3 DNA follows: TGTGCCAGCTCACCAATAACGACTAGCGGGCCCACAGATACGCAGTATTTT. This translates into CASSPITTSGPTDTQYF.

This clonotype was detected ten times or more. The rearrangement links TRBV19 to TRBJ1-2; 7 bases line up with TRBD1. Germline V CDR1 and CDR2: LNHDA, SQIVND (reference sequence). This CDR3 is built from 15 residues. After removal of 5 bases from V and 2 bases from J, the junction contained 8 bases not matched to a gene. DNA for the CDR3: TGTGCCAGTAGTTATGCCGGACAGGCCAACTATGGCTACACCTTC. This gives the protein CASSYAGQANYGYTF.

This clonotype was observed many times. The chain is built from TRBV19 and TRBJ2-5; maybe TRBD2 (6 bases). The CDR3 sequence is 17 residues long. The V gene's germline CDR1 is LNHDA and CDR2 SQIVND (reference sequence). Between the trimmed V and J ends, which lost 6 bases and 2 bases, there was a span of 22 bases. Written as DNA, the CDR3 is TGTGCCAGTAGCTCCCCAGGCGGGGCTTGGTGGCAAGAGACCCAGTACTTC. Residues: CASSSPGGAWWQETQYF.

This clonotype came up many times. This chain links TRBV7-8 with TRBJ2-3; TRBD2 aligns across 9 bases. Germline V gene data show CDR1 as SGHVS and CDR2 as FQNEAQ. This CDR3 region has 16 residues. The junction had 11 bases not matched to a gene; V was cut back by 5 bases and J by 5 bases. CDR3 coding DNA: TGTGCCAGCAGCCCACCCTGGCGGGAGGGCGGAGATACGCAGTATTTT. Protein product: CASSPPWREGGDTQYF.

The table lists this clonotype with many counts. V is TRBV5-1 and J is TRBJ1-4, with D uncertain. This CDR3 comprises 15 residues. Germline V gene sequence: CDR1 SGHRS, CDR2 YFSETQ. With 0 bases removed from V and 4 bases from J, the gap between germline ends came to 10 bases. Written as DNA, the CDR3 is TGCGCCAGCAGCTTGGCACGAAGGAGTAATGAAAAACTGTTTTTT. As protein: CASSLARRSNEKLFF.

This clonotype was counted at least ten times. The V call is TRBV10-3, the J call TRBJ2-2, with 10 bases aligning to TRBD1. The junction had 8 bases not matched to a gene; V was cut back by 8 bases and J by 8 bases. The CDR3 loop spans 14 amino acids. Germline CDR1 is ENHRY and CDR2 is SYGVKD. The CDR3 sequence: CAIGGTGVGGELFF. CDR3 sequence (DNA): TGTGCCATCGGTGGGACAGGGGTTGGTGGGGAGCTGTTTTTT.

This clonotype was detected ten times or more. The rearrangement uses TRBV5-4 and TRBJ2-5; TRBD2 matches 10 bases. The CDR3 sequence is 15 residues long. V was clipped by 4 bases and J by 2 bases; unmatched bases: 5. Germline V gene data show CDR1 as SGHNT and CDR2 as YYREEE (reference sequence). CDR3 residues: CASSRTSGLQETQYF. The CDR3 DNA reads TGTGCCAGCAGCCGGACTAGCGGACTTCAAGAGACCCAGTACTTC.

This clonotype was detected many times. The V and J genes are TRBV6-5 and TRBJ2-2; 12 bases are shared with TRBD2. The CDR3 sequence is 15 residues long. Germline loops: CDR1 MNHEY, CDR2 SVGAGI. The ends lost 6 bases at V and 5 bases at J; junction bases unmatched: 4. The CDR3 here is CASSRLAGATGELFF. In nucleotides, the CDR3 is TGTGCCAGCAGCCGACTAGCGGGAGCGACCGGGGAGCTGTTTTTT.

Ten or more counts support this clonotype. J is TRBJ1-5 and V is TRBV18; D not resolved. The CDR3 has 13 residues. CDR1 KGHSH and CDR2 LQKENI come from the germline V gene. V dropped 3 bases and J dropped 4 bases, with 7 bases sitting between them. The CDR3 here is CASSPTENQPQHF. For the CDR3, the DNA is TGTGCCAGCTCACCCACAGAGAATCAGCCCCAGCATTTT.

This clonotype has at least ten counts. This sequence joins TRBV20-1 and TRBJ1-5; TRBD1 is a possible D gene (6 bases). Germline V gene sequence: CDR1 DFQATT, CDR2 SNEGSKA (reference sequence). V dropped 6 bases and J dropped 5 bases, with 17 bases sitting between them. CDR3 length equals 14 residues. The chain's CDR3 is CSARTRGWDQPQHF. In nucleotides, the CDR3 is TGCAGTGCGAGGACCAGGGGATGGGATCAGCCCCAGCATTTT.

A remark on this clonotype: A much more abundant neighbour one base away suggests this may be a read error. The chain is built from TRBV11-2 and TRBJ2-7; tentatively, D is TRBD2 (5 bases). Between the trimmed V and J ends, which lost 1 base and 6 bases, there was a span of 13 bases. CDR1 and CDR2 (germline): SGHAT, FQNNGV. The CDR3 is made up of 14 amino acids. This CDR3 reads CASSLVAGSFEQYF. The DNA for the CDR3 is TGTGCCAGCAGCTTAGTGGCGGGCTCTTTCGAGCAGTACTTC.

This clonotype was detected a few times. V and J are TRBV28 and TRBJ2-2, with D perhaps TRBD1 or TRBD2 (6 bases each). Trimming cost V 6 bases and J 4 bases, with 24 bases left between them. The CDR3 runs to 18 residues. The germline CDR1 and CDR2 sequences are MDHEN and SYDVKM. Here the CDR3 DNA reads TGTGCCAGCAGCTTGGGGGTTGGGCGGGACACCCCCACCGGGGAGCTGTTTTTT. This gives the protein CASSLGVGRDTPTGELFF. Full variable domain (missing parts from reference TRBV28 and TRBJ2-2): DVKVTQSSRYLVKRTGEKVFLECVQDMDHENMFWYRQDPGLGLRLIYFSYDVKMKEKGDIPEGYSVSREKKERFSLILESASTNQTSMYLCASSLGVGRDTPTGELFFGEGSRLTVL.

The chain is built from TRBV2 and TRBJ2-3; D not resolved. The germline CDR1 and CDR2 sequences are SNHLY and FYNNEI. CDR3 length: 17 residues. The V gene lost 0 bases and the J gene lost 0 bases, with 13 bases spanning the gap. CDR3 sequence reads: CASSEASLLISTDTQYF. For the CDR3, the DNA is TGTGCCAGCAGTGAAGCCTCCCTGCTGATTAGCACAGATACGCAGTATTTT.

Details on this clonotype: Possible read error: a much larger clone is one base away. J is TRBJ2-7 and V is TRBV12-3 or TRBV12-4; 7 bases line up with TRBD2. This CDR3 comprises 14 residues. Trimming took 2 bases from V and 7 from J; bases not matched to a gene: 8. As DNA, the CDR3 is TGTGCCAGCAGTTTAATGGCGGGAGTCCGGGAGCAGTACTTC. Its protein is CASSLMAGVREQYF.

The sample holds many counts of this clonotype. V gene TRBV5-1 combines with J gene TRBJ1-4; maybe TRBD1 (6 bases). This CDR3 has 14 residues. Germline-derived CDR1 and CDR2 are SGHRS and YFSETQ. Deletions cut 2 bases from V and 8 bases from J, with 13 bases between. The CDR3 sequence: CASSFDRLGEKLFF. The CDR3, as DNA: TGCGCCAGCAGCTTCGACAGGTTGGGGGAAAAACTGTTTTTT.

As to this clonotype: The junction departs from the called germline gene at one end, perhaps through a read error. The chain uses TRBV9 and TRBJ2-3; 8 bases map to TRBD2. CDR1 and CDR2 (germline): SGDLS, YYNGEE. CDR3 size: 18 residues. The CDR3 sequence is CASSFRGAGAISTGTQYF. In DNA, the CDR3 is TGTGCCAGCAGCTTCAGAGGAGCGGGAGCAATATCCACAGGTACGCAGTATTTT.

With respect to this clonotype: This may be a read error, as it is one base from a much larger clone. The gene calls are TRBV20-1 and TRBJ2-1; 10 nucleotides line up with TRBD2. Germline CDR1 reads DFQATT; CDR2 reads SNEGSKA (reference sequence). The CDR3 is 15 amino acids. The V gene end was trimmed by 0 bases and the J gene end by 7 bases; junction bases not matched to a gene: 6. The CDR3 DNA follows: TGCAGTGCTAGAGATCGCCTAGCGGGAGCGAATGAGCAGTTCTTC. Amino acids: CSARDRLAGANEQFF.

This clonotype was observed many times. This sequence joins TRBV4-2 and TRBJ2-5; 7 nucleotides match TRBD2. V lost 4 bases to trimming and J lost 5 bases; unmatched junction nucleotides: 10. The CDR3 has 15 amino acids. The germline V gene encodes CDR1 LGHNA and CDR2 YNFKEQ. As DNA, the CDR3 is TGTGCCAGCAGCCGGGACTATAGGTCGCGGGAGACCCAGTACTTC. It codes for CASSRDYRSRETQYF.

This clonotype came up many times. The gene calls are TRBV9 and TRBJ2-7, with 10 bases identical to TRBD2. The germline CDR1 and CDR2 sequences are SGDLS and YYNGEE. This CDR3 has 15 amino acids. J gave up 3 bases and V 3 bases, and 6 bases lay outside the gene matches. CDR3 nucleotide sequence: TGTGCCAGCAGCGGACCTAGCGGGAGTGTCTACGAGCAGTACTTC. Translated: CASSGPSGSVYEQYF.

The chain couples TRBV12-3 or TRBV12-4 to TRBJ1-1, with 9 nucleotides matching TRBD1. Losses at the gene ends were 5 bases for V and 5 bases for J; bases not matched to a gene: 6. The CDR3 contains 14 residues. The CDR3 is CASSETGGRTEAFF. The CDR3 nucleotides are TGTGCCAGCAGTGAGACAGGGGGAAGGACTGAAGCTTTCTTT.

This clonotype has a count of ten or more. V gene TRBV10-2 combines with J gene TRBJ2-1; 9 bases are a match to TRBD1. The V segment lost 3 bases and the J segment 8 bases; nucleotides outside the gene matches: 5. There are 14 residues in the CDR3. Germline V lookup: CDR1 WSHSY, CDR2 SAAADI. In DNA, the CDR3 is TGCGCCAGCAGTGAACCGGGACAGGGTGATGAGCAGTTCTTC. Translating gives CASSEPGQGDEQFF.

Concerning this clonotype: Given a much more abundant clone one base away, this may be a read error. The genes are TRBV12-3 or TRBV12-4 and TRBJ2-7; D tentatively reads TRBD1 or TRBD2 (7 bases each). Deletions cut 3 bases from V and 3 bases from J, with 15 bases between. CDR3 length equals 15 residues. DNA for the CDR3: TGTGCCAGCAGTTTGGGAGGGACAGTCAACTACGAGCAGTACTTC. This translates into CASSLGGTVNYEQYF.

This clonotype appeared many times. CDR3 sequence reads: CSARGGRNSNQPQHF. The CDR3 DNA reads TGCAGTGCTAGAGGGGGCAGGAATAGCAATCAGCCCCAGCATTTT. The J gene is TRBJ1-5, the V gene TRBV20-1; maybe TRBD1 (5 bases). Trimming pared 1 base from V and 0 bases from J, leaving 10 bases between. The length of the CDR3 is 15 residues. The V gene's germline CDR1 is DFQATT and CDR2 SNEGSKA (reference sequence).

The rearrangement joins TRBV6-1 to TRBJ2-7; TRBD2 agrees at 7 bases. V shed 2 bases and J 2 bases; nucleotides not matched to a gene: 9. Germline V gives CDR1 MNHNS, CDR2 SASEGT. CDR3 size: 16 residues. The CDR3 region has the DNA TGTGCCAGCAGTGAATCTGGGGGAGGGCCCCCCTACGAGCAGTACTTC. Amino acids: CASSESGGGPPYEQYF.

This clonotype was detected many times. The V gene is TRBV5-1, the J gene TRBJ2-2; 7 bases line up with TRBD1. Germline values: CDR1 SGHRS, CDR2 YFSETQ. The CDR3 has 15 residues. With V trimmed by 0 bases and J by 4 bases, 3 bases remained unmatched. The CDR3 sequence is CASSLVAGGTGELFF. CDR3 nucleotides: TGCGCCAGCAGCTTGGTAGCAGGGGGCACCGGGGAGCTGTTTTTT. Based on the CDR3 plus reference TRBV5-1 and TRBJ2-2, the full variable domain is KAGVTQTPRYLIKTRGQQVTLSCSPISGHRSVSWYQQTPGQGLQFLFEYFSETQRNKGNFPGRFSGRQFSNSRSEMNVSTLELGDSALYLCASSLVAGGTGELFFGEGSRLTVL.

This clonotype was detected ten times or more. The chain has TRBV7-9 and TRBJ1-5, with TRBD1 matching over 7 bases. The CDR3 extends over 14 amino acids. Germline V gene lookup returns CDR1 SEHNR and CDR2 FQNEAQ (reference sequence). V was clipped by 5 bases and J by 4 bases; unmatched bases: 5. As DNA, the CDR3 is TGTGCCAGCAGCACCGGGACAGATAATCAGCCCCAGCATTTT. Its translation is CASSTGTDNQPQHF. The whole variable domain, remainder taken from reference TRBV7-9 and TRBJ1-5, is DTGVSQNPRHKITKRGQNVTFRCDPISEHNRLYWYRQTLGQGPEFLTYFQNEAQLEKSRLLSDRFSAERPKGSFSTLEIQRTEQGDSAMYLCASSTGTDNQPQHFGDGTRLSIL.